These 9 T cell receptor beta chains were sequenced from one sample in a study of response to subunit inactivated influenza vaccine. TCRdb re-analysed the RT-PCR reads in MiXCR, keeping a single row per CDR3 protein. The sample carries roughly 500,000 distinct CDR3 sequences, under 25% recorded once. These data also featured in a second study, about T cells expressing NK-cell markers. That investigation notes: The cDNA for TCR beta came from 5'RACE template switching with UMIs.

Sequenced here: CD4+ T cells sorted from PBMCs, sampled roughly 12 days after vaccination. The receptors originated from a man aged 45-65 years who received an inactivated influenza vaccine.

In this sample, this clonotype turned up a few times. The gene calls are TRBV7-8 and TRBJ1-4; 8 bases fit TRBD1. The V gene end was trimmed by 4 bases and the J gene end by 12 bases; junction bases not matched to a gene: 4. Germline-derived CDR1 and CDR2 are SGHVS and FQNEAQ. This CDR3 is built from 12 residues. CDR3 nucleotides: TGTGCCAGCAGCTCGCGACAGGGGCAACTGTTTTTT. It encodes CASSSRQGQLFF. The full variable domain, rest sourced from reference TRBV7-8 and TRBJ1-4, is GAGVSQSPRYKVAKRGQDVALRCDPISGHVSLFWYQQALGQGPEFLTYFQNEAQLDKSGLPSDRFFAERPEGSVSTLKIQRTQQEDSAVYLCASSSRQGQLFFGSGTQLSVL.

In this sample, this clonotype turned up a few times. V is TRBV20-1 and J is TRBJ1-5; possible D gene TRBD1, 6 bases. Trimming left V 6 bases short and J 2 bases short, with 14 bases between. CDR3 size: 14 residues. Germline CDR1 reads DFQATT; CDR2 reads SNEGSKA (reference sequence). The CDR3 sequence: CSALPGAGNQPQHF. CDR3 DNA: TGCAGTGCCTTGCCGGGGGCGGGCAATCAGCCCCAGCATTTT.

This clonotype has only a few counts. This chain uses TRBV9 with TRBJ2-5, with D possibly TRBD2 on 5 matching bases. Germline V gives CDR1 SGDLS, CDR2 YYNGEE. The CDR3 is 13 amino acids. V dropped 6 bases and J dropped 5 bases, with 14 bases sitting between them. The CDR3 sequence: CASIPLAWETQYF. DNA of the CDR3: TGTGCCAGCATCCCGCTAGCCTGGGAGACCCAGTACTTC.

The genes are TRBV7-8 and TRBJ2-3, with D hard to call. Between the trimmed V and J ends, which lost 1 base and 3 bases, there was a span of 5 bases. The CDR3 has 13 amino acids. Per germline, CDR1 SGHVS and CDR2 FQNEAQ. CDR3 in DNA: TGTGCCAGCAGCTTAGTAAAGACAGATACGCAGTATTTT. It codes for CASSLVKTDTQYF.

CDR3 sequence: CASSDRRRFGTDEQYF. In nucleotides, the CDR3 is TGTGCCAGCTCCGACAGGAGGAGGTTCGGGACTGACGAGCAGTACTTC. V is TRBV18 and J is TRBJ2-7; D assignment may be TRBD1 or TRBD2 (6 bases each). The V end lost 6 bases, the J end lost 5 bases, and 23 bases lay between the germline ends. The CDR3 is made up of 16 amino acids. Germline values: CDR1 KGHSH, CDR2 LQKENI.

A few counts support this clonotype. This chain uses TRBV7-2 with TRBJ2-6; no definite D call. Germline-derived CDR1 and CDR2 are SGHTA and FQGNSA. V was shortened by 5 bases and J by 0 bases, with 8 bases between the two germline ends. The CDR3 has 15 residues. Written as DNA, the CDR3 is TGTGCCAGCAGCGAACAAAACTCTGGGGCCAACGTCCTGACTTTC. It yields the protein CASSEQNSGANVLTF. The whole variable domain, remainder taken from reference TRBV7-2 and TRBJ2-6, is GAGVSQSPSNKVTEKGKDVELRCDPISGHTALYWYRQSLGQGLEFLIYFQGNSAPDKSGLPSDRFSAERTGGSVSTLTIQRTQQEDSAVYLCASSEQNSGANVLTFGAGSRLTVL.

This clonotype appeared a few times. J is TRBJ2-1 and V is TRBV5-1; D gene uncertain. Trimming took 2 bases from V and 5 from J, leaving 11 bases between them. CDR1 and CDR2 from the germline V gene are SGHRS and YFSETQ. The CDR3 length is 14 residues. This CDR3 reads CASSFPDGDNEQFF. In DNA form, the CDR3 reads TGCGCCAGCAGCTTCCCTGACGGAGACAATGAGCAGTTCTTC.

The chain uses TRBV7-9 and TRBJ1-5; TRBD1 agrees at 7 bases. With 3 bases clipped from V and 3 bases from J, the junction kept 5 bases outside the gene matches. Per the germline V gene, CDR1 is SEHNR and CDR2 is FQNEAQ (reference sequence). This CDR3 has 15 residues. The CDR3: CASSLEGAHNQPQHF. CDR3 nucleotide sequence: TGTGCCAGCAGCTTGGAGGGGGCGCACAATCAGCCCCAGCATTTT. The full variable domain, in which reference TRBV7-9 and TRBJ1-5 provide the parts outside the CDR3, is DTGVSQNPRHKITKRGQNVTFRCDPISEHNRLYWYRQTLGQGPEFLTYFQNEAQLEKSRLLSDRFSAERPKGSFSTLEIQRTEQGDSAMYLCASSLEGAHNQPQHFGDGTRLSIL.

This clonotype occurred a few times. The chain recombines TRBV2 with TRBJ2-2, with D tentatively TRBD1 or TRBD2 (5 bases each). Trimming stripped 7 bases from V and 7 bases from J, with 13 bases between. CDR1 and CDR2 from the germline V gene are SNHLY and FYNNEI. The CDR3 loop spans 13 amino acids. As DNA, the CDR3 is TGTGCCAGCAAATCGGGGCGGTACGGGGAGCTGTTTTTT. Translated, it gives CASKSGRYGELFF.